This T cell receptor (beta chain) stems from a study of a mutant IDH1 vaccine in newly diagnosed glioma. Study-level information: The treated population exhibited a male proportion of around 62%, a female proportion of about 38%, and a mean age of about 39 years. Patients were pretreated with radiotherapy, temozolomide, or both, mostly both. Study-wide points: Top peripheral T cell clonotype shifts appeared unrelated to pseudoprogression.

A note on this clone: What it recognizes is unknown.

With 0 bases removed from V and 0 bases from J, the gap between germline ends came to 8 bases. In germline, CDR1 is SGDLS, CDR2 YYNGEE. The CDR3 runs to 15 residues. Generated by immunoSEQ multiplex PCR, the TCRdb table keeps only in-frame clones and is missing some. This table has under 75,000 clones, 91% appearing once. Documented time point: baseline, week 1 (first vaccination visit). Treatment of the sample: pre-vaccination baseline after standard-of-care therapy. Each astrocytoma in the donors was new, WHO grade 3 or 4, IDH1-mutant and ATRX-lost. Source: PBMCs, taken from a glioma patient treated with radiotherapy, temozolomide or both. The chain links TRBV9 to TRBJ2-3; a possible D gene is TRBD2 (5 bases). This receptor was taken from a man between 50 and 59 years old with glioma. CDR3 region: CASSVDGESTDTQYF. The CDR3 nucleotides are TGTGCCAGCAGCGTAGATGGGGAGAGCACAGATACGCAGTATTTT. The full variable domain, completed using reference TRBV9 and TRBJ2-3, is DSGVTQTPKHLITATGQRVTLRCSPRSGDLSVYWYQQSLDQGLQFLIQYYNGEERAKGNILERFSAQQFPDLHSELNLSSLELGDSALYFCASSVDGESTDTQYFGPGTRLTVL.